The 3 T cell receptor beta chains in this list originate from one sample, sequenced in a study of neoadjuvant nivolumab and ipilimumab in lung cancer. Here immunoSEQ multiplex PCR was the method, and the copy in TCRdb shows in-frame clones only, minus some. The sample has roughly 49,000 clones; approximately 90% are singletons. The sequencing used blood, collected before neoadjuvant nivolumab, alone or with ipilimumab. The receptor set was obtained from an adult with non-small cell lung cancer. Some clones in this sample may be carry-over from other donors' samples.

The J gene is TRBJ2-2, the V gene TRBV5-1; D is unresolved. Deletions cut 4 bases from V and 0 bases from J, with 10 bases between. The germline V gene encodes CDR1 SGHRS and CDR2 YFSETQ. This CDR3 region has 15 residues. The DNA of the CDR3 is TGCGCCAGCAGCAATCCCAGGACGAACACCGGGGAGCTGTTTTTT. It yields the protein CASSNPRTNTGELFF.

The chain has TRBV29-1 and TRBJ1-2; the D is unclear. With 0 bases removed from V and 8 bases from J, the gap between germline ends came to 10 bases. The germline V gene has CDR1 SQVTM and CDR2 ANQGSEA. The CDR3 consists of 12 residues. As DNA, the CDR3 is TGCAGCGTTGAAGATTGGGCGGGAGGCTACACCTTC. Residues: CSVEDWAGGYTF. The full variable domain, its missing parts supplied by reference TRBV29-1 and TRBJ1-2, is SAVISQKPSRDICQRGTSLTIQCQVDSQVTMMFWYRQQPGQSLTLIATANQGSEATYESGFVIDKFPISRPNLTFSTLTVSNMSPEDSSIYLCSVEDWAGGYTFGSGTRLTVV.

This clone was observed a handful of times. The chain couples TRBV30 to TRBJ1-5; no clear D. The germline V gene has CDR1 GTSNPN and CDR2 SVGIG (reference sequence). V was shortened by 0 bases and J by 3 bases, with 9 bases between the two germline ends. The CDR3 has 14 amino acids. In nucleotides, the CDR3 is TGTGCCTGGAGTGTAGGACGGAACAATCAGCCCCAGCATTTT. It encodes CAWSVGRNNQPQHF.